What follows are 23 T cell receptor beta chains derived from one specimen sequenced in a study of blood T cells in healthy people across ages (dated by TCRdb to between 2014 and 2017). Receptors were amplified or captured by 5' RACE. TCRdb names Illumina HiSeq 2500 as the instrument used. The second PCR ran for roughly 7 to 11 cycles and used a J-beta primer mix along with a sample-barcoded 5' primer. TCRdb took the public reads, trimmed them with fastp at Q25, ran MiXCR for clone calling and kept in-frame beta chains. Each CDR3 protein appears once, grouped with its most common genes and DNA. Here the sample has around 650,000 distinct CDR3 sequences; roughly 30% occur a single time. The ten largest clonotypes hold just over 15% of the sample. The material sequenced was blood. The receptor set was obtained from an elderly woman in good health. Donor details come from another sample of the same person, matched by shared clones.

The chain carries TRBV29-1 and TRBJ1-1, with D maybe TRBD1 (6 bases). Trimming pared 7 bases from V and 1 base from J, leaving 10 bases between. The germline gives CDR1 SQVTM, CDR2 ANQGSEA. This CDR3 is 12 amino acids long. CDR3 amino acids: CSARDTNTEAFF. The CDR3, as DNA: TGCAGCGCACGGGACACGAACACTGAAGCTTTCTTT. Together with reference TRBV29-1 and TRBJ1-1, the CDR3 gives the full variable domain: SAVISQKPSRDICQRGTSLTIQCQVDSQVTMMFWYRQQPGQSLTLIATANQGSEATYESGFVIDKFPISRPNLTFSTLTVSNMSPEDSSIYLCSARDTNTEAFFGQGTRLTVV.

The chain couples TRBV20-1 to TRBJ1-5; D gene ambiguous. Germline V gene lookup returns CDR1 DFQATT and CDR2 SNEGSKA (reference sequence). The CDR3 length is 13 residues. V was pared by 0 bases and J by 6 bases, with 9 bases between. CDR3 nucleotides: TGCAGTGCTAGAGAACCCGGTAGTCAGCCCCAGCATTTT. Translating it yields CSAREPGSQPQHF.

J is TRBJ1-1 and V is TRBV19; D ambiguous. V lost 6 bases, J lost 3 bases, and 14 bases lay in between. The CDR3 totals 14 residues. Germline loops: CDR1 LNHDA, CDR2 SQIVND (reference sequence). Here the CDR3 DNA reads TGTGCCAGTAGATTTCAAGGAACCGACACTGAAGCTTTCTTT. Its protein product is CASRFQGTDTEAFF.

This clonotype has ten or more counts. This chain links TRBV7-9 with TRBJ1-5, with D perhaps TRBD1 (5 bases). The CDR3 covers 16 residues. V was cut by 0 bases and J by 2 bases, with 11 bases left in between. Germline V gives CDR1 SEHNR, CDR2 FQNEAQ (reference sequence). CDR3 sequence: CASSLAGHGGNQPQHF. CDR3 bases: TGTGCCAGCAGCTTAGCTGGACATGGAGGCAATCAGCCCCAGCATTTT. The entire variable domain, with the rest obtained from reference TRBV7-9 and TRBJ1-5, is as follows: DTGVSQNPRHKITKRGQNVTFRCDPISEHNRLYWYRQTLGQGPEFLTYFQNEAQLEKSRLLSDRFSAERPKGSFSTLEIQRTEQGDSAMYLCASSLAGHGGNQPQHFGDGTRLSIL.

This clonotype was recorded many times. The chain uses TRBV20-1 and TRBJ1-5, with no clear D. The V and J ends lost 5 bases and 1 base respectively, with 12 bases between them. Germline CDR1 and CDR2: DFQATT and SNEGSKA (reference sequence). The CDR3 consists of 14 residues. CDR3 protein: CSAGPAESNQPQHF. The CDR3 DNA follows: TGCAGTGCTGGCCCCGCGGAGAGCAATCAGCCCCAGCATTTT.

This clonotype was seen at least ten times. The chain couples TRBV7-9 to TRBJ1-2; TRBD1 aligns across 10 bases. V shed 3 bases and J 3 bases; nucleotides not matched to a gene: 4. Germline assignment: CDR1 SEHNR and CDR2 FQNEAQ (reference sequence). This CDR3 is built from 15 residues. Written as DNA, the CDR3 is TGTGCCAGCAGCTTTTCCGGGACAGGGGACTATGGCTACACCTTC. Its protein product is CASSFSGTGDYGYTF.

This clonotype occurred many times. The gene calls are TRBV4-2 and TRBJ2-3, with 8 bases that match TRBD2. The germline V gene has CDR1 LGHNA and CDR2 YNFKEQ. J lost 6 bases, V lost 1 base, and 9 bases had no gene match. The CDR3 consists of 16 residues. The CDR3 nucleotides are TGTGCCAGCAGCCAAGCGGCAGCGGGGGCCCCGGATACGCAGTATTTT. Translating it yields CASSQAAAGAPDTQYF.

This clonotype has a count of ten or more. The chain couples TRBV20-1 to TRBJ2-5; 10 nucleotides agree with TRBD1. CDR3 length: 15 amino acids. Per the germline V gene, CDR1 is DFQATT and CDR2 is SNEGSKA (reference sequence). V lost 5 bases to trimming and J lost 5 bases; unmatched junction nucleotides: 11. CDR3 DNA sequence: TGCAGTGCTGGAACCGGGACAGGGGCATTGGAGACCCAGTACTTC. Protein: CSAGTGTGALETQYF.

This clonotype was observed many times. The V call is TRBV27, the J call TRBJ2-5, with D perhaps TRBD1 (6 bases). This CDR3 has 13 residues. Germline lookup yields CDR1 MNHEY and CDR2 SMNVEV (reference sequence). V was clipped by 5 bases and J by 11 bases, with 18 bases between them. CDR3: CASSPTPWTAQYF. CDR3 bases: TGTGCCAGCAGTCCGACTCCTTGGACAGCGCAGTACTTC.

This clonotype was detected ten times or more. V usage is TRBV18 and J usage is TRBJ2-6; the D call may be TRBD1 or TRBD2 (6 bases each). Trimming pared 3 bases from V and 3 bases from J, leaving 15 bases between. The CDR3 has 17 residues. CDR1 and CDR2 from the germline V gene are KGHSH and LQKENI. The CDR3 here is CASSPLSGAGGANVLTF. CDR3 bases: TGTGCCAGCTCACCTCTGTCGGGGGCAGGTGGGGCCAACGTCCTGACTTTC.

This clonotype was recorded many times. The rearrangement links TRBV20-1 to TRBJ2-7; D gene ambiguous. The CDR3 has 12 amino acids. Germline V gives CDR1 DFQATT, CDR2 SNEGSKA (reference sequence). Trimming removed 3 bases from V and 3 bases from J, with 9 bases in between. This CDR3 reads CSASAPRYEQYF. The DNA for the CDR3 is TGCAGTGCTAGTGCGCCCCGCTACGAGCAGTACTTC.

The gene calls are TRBV6-1 and TRBJ2-2; a weak D match, TRBD1 (6 bases). This CDR3 region has 15 residues. Trimming left V 7 bases short and J 0 bases short, with 12 bases between. Per germline, CDR1 MNHNS and CDR2 SASEGT. CDR3 residues: CASNLGTPNTGELFF. As DNA, the CDR3 is TGTGCCAGCAACCTCGGGACACCGAACACCGGGGAGCTGTTTTTT.

The rearrangement links TRBV6-6 to TRBJ1-4, with D uncertain. CDR1 is MNHNY and CDR2 is SVGAGI in the germline V gene (reference sequence). V was pared by 5 bases and J by 8 bases, with 12 bases between. CDR3 size: 13 residues. The CDR3 here is CASSHLEGEKLFF. DNA for the CDR3: TGTGCCAGCAGTCACCTCGAGGGAGAAAAACTGTTTTTT.

This clonotype was found a few times. This may be a read error: a much more frequent sequence differs by one nucleotide. The chain employs TRBV5-1 and TRBJ1-6, with D unclear. CDR3 size: 14 residues. In germline, CDR1 is SGHRS, CDR2 YFSETQ. In DNA, the CDR3 is TGCGCCAGCAGCTTGGACAGCGGTCGGTCACCCCCCCACTTT. Translation gives CASSLDSGRSPPHF.

Ten or more counts support this clonotype. This CDR3 is CASSLRWDRGLQPQHF. The CDR3 DNA sequence: TGTGCCAGCAGTTTAAGGTGGGACAGGGGGCTGCAGCCCCAGCATTTT. This rearrangement joins TRBV12-3 or TRBV12-4 to TRBJ1-5; 12 nucleotides line up with TRBD1. Germline trimming cut 2 bases from V and 7 bases from J; bases unmatched to any gene: 6. There are 16 residues in the CDR3.

The chain is built from TRBV20-1 and TRBJ2-3, with TRBD2 matching over 9 bases. With 0 bases clipped from V and 7 bases from J, the junction kept 14 bases outside the gene matches. This CDR3 has 17 residues. Germline lookup yields CDR1 DFQATT and CDR2 SNEGSKA (reference sequence). The CDR3 DNA follows: TGCAGTGCTAGAGATGCGATAGCGGGAGTCAGAAGCCATACGCAGTATTTT. It specifies CSARDAIAGVRSHTQYF.

Turning to this clonotype: This may arise from a read error, as a much more abundant clone is one base away. The J gene is TRBJ1-1, the V gene TRBV3-1; no definite D call. The CDR3 consists of 15 residues. Germline V gene sequence: CDR1 LGHDT, CDR2 YNNKEL (reference sequence). The CDR3 region is CASSQVAGGNTQAFF. The CDR3 DNA is TGTGCCAGCAGCCAAGTAGCAGGAGGGAACACTCAAGCTTTCTTT.

This sequence joins TRBV5-1 and TRBJ2-7; a weak D match, TRBD2 (6 bases). The J call may be faulty, since TRBJ2-5 better matches the DNA end. The length of the CDR3 is 15 residues. The V gene's germline CDR1 is SGHRS and CDR2 YFSETQ. DNA for the CDR3: TGCGCCAGCAGCCCCCACTGGGCTAGCGTGGAGACCCAGTACTTC. Translating gives CASSPHWASVETQYF.

The rearrangement joins TRBV2 to TRBJ2-2; TRBD1 aligns across 7 bases. The V gene's germline CDR1 is SNHLY and CDR2 FYNNEI. V lost 6 bases, J lost 6 bases, and 4 bases stayed unmatched. The length of the CDR3 is 13 residues. The CDR3 sequence is CASRTGAAGELFF. As DNA, the CDR3 is TGTGCCAGCAGAACAGGGGCGGCCGGGGAGCTGTTTTTT.

The rearrangement uses TRBV5-8 and TRBJ2-4; D is uncertain. CDR1 is SGHTS and CDR2 is YDEGEE in the germline V gene. V dropped 0 bases and J dropped 13 bases, with 14 bases sitting between them. This CDR3 is built from 13 residues. CDR3 sequence: CASSLGLAREQYF. The CDR3 DNA reads as TGTGCCAGCAGCTTGGGGCTGGCTAGAGAGCAGTACTTC.

This chain joins TRBV19 and TRBJ1-4, with D possibly being TRBD1 (6 bases). Trimming removed 5 bases at V and 5 bases at J, with 12 bases between. The CDR3 consists of 14 residues. Germline lookup yields CDR1 LNHDA and CDR2 SQIVND (reference sequence). The CDR3 coding sequence is TGTGCCAGTAGTTTCGACAGGCGGAATGAAAAACTGTTTTTT. It is translated as CASSFDRRNEKLFF.

The V call is TRBV12-3 or TRBV12-4, the J call TRBJ2-2, with 7 positions matching TRBD2. CDR3 length: 14 amino acids. Trimming at V came to 3 bases and at J to 4 bases, leaving 2 bases not matched to a gene. The CDR3 sequence: CASSLSGGTGELFF. CDR3 sequence (DNA): TGTGCCAGCAGTTTGTCGGGGGGCACCGGGGAGCTGTTTTTT.

The V call is TRBV13, the J call TRBJ2-1; TRBD2 aligns across 7 bases. The CDR3 covers 15 residues. V lost 4 bases and J lost 1; bases outside the gene matches: 4. CDR1 and CDR2 (germline): PRHDT, FYEKMQ (reference sequence). CDR3 loop: CASSWTRGSYNEQFF. The CDR3 coding sequence is TGTGCCAGCAGCTGGACTAGGGGTTCCTACAATGAGCAGTTCTTC. Full variable domain (rest looked up from reference TRBV13 and TRBJ2-1): AAGVIQSPRHLIKEKRETATLKCYPIPRHDTVYWYQQGPGQDPQFLISFYEKMQSDKGSIPDRFSAQQFSDYHSELNMSSLELGDSALYFCASSWTRGSYNEQFFGPGTRLTVL.